Given below is one T cell receptor beta chain in context. The sample comes from a study of blood T cell repertoires in COVID-19. Background on the study: The samples span acute and convalescent COVID-19 from the United States, Italy and Spain. PBMCs, B-cell-depleted T cells, or T cells provided the cDNA or gDNA that made up the material.

Between the trimmed V and J ends, which lost 7 bases and 2 bases, there was a span of 15 bases. The CDR3 is made up of 14 amino acids. In germline, CDR1 is MNHEY, CDR2 SVGAGI. Authors' data handling: Reference gene primer amplification gave estimated nucleated cell counts. This table comes from immunoSEQ multiplex PCR, and its TCRdb copy is limited to in-frame clones, with some not included. The V and J calls and clone size come from that table; D and trimming were worked out from the DNA. Of tens of thousands of clones in the sample, roughly four fifths are singletons; the top ten hold around 2.8%. This clonotype was sampled from a woman aged 60-70 years with acute or convalescent COVID-19. What was sequenced was peripheral blood. The rearrangement joins TRBV6-5 to TRBJ2-7, with TRBD2 as a possible D gene (6 bases). This CDR3 is CASTSRGITYEQYF. CDR3 coding DNA: TGTGCCAGCACAAGCCGGGGGATTACCTACGAGCAGTACTTC.